This T cell receptor beta chain comes out of a study of blood T cell repertoires in COVID-19. Across the study: The cDNA or gDNA used as material had been derived from T cells, B-cell-depleted T cells, or PBMCs.

The CDR3 loop spans 14 amino acids. The V gene end was trimmed by 5 bases and the J gene end by 9 bases; junction bases not matched to a gene: 10. Germline CDR1 reads SEHNR; CDR2 reads FQNEAQ (reference sequence). Per the study methods: Estimation of nucleated cell counts was performed using reference gene primer amplification. Assay: immunoSEQ multiplex PCR; the TCRdb copy retains only in-frame clones and omits some. V and J calls plus clone size are reproduced from that table; the DNA served to infer D and trimming. In the table there are around 240,000 clones, about 86% of which are singletons. This clone was counted between two and nine times.

V and J are TRBV7-9 and TRBJ2-1; TRBD1 matches at 7 bases. This clonotype originated in a woman younger than 45 who had recovered from COVID-19. The sample taken for sequencing was peripheral blood. CDR3 sequence reads: CASSHDRVLGEQFF. CDR3 DNA: TGTGCCAGCAGCCATGACAGGGTCCTGGGTGAGCAGTTCTTC. Full variable domain (rest looked up from reference TRBV7-9 and TRBJ2-1): DTGVSQNPRHKITKRGQNVTFRCDPISEHNRLYWYRQTLGQGPEFLTYFQNEAQLEKSRLLSDRFSAERPKGSFSTLEIQRTEQGDSAMYLCASSHDRVLGEQFFGPGTRLTVL.